These T cell receptor beta chains were read from a single sample in a study of T-cell reconstitution after alpha-beta-depleted transplantation in children. Each CDR3 protein gets one entry after TCRdb re-called the PCR reads with MiXCR. The table has about 470,000 distinct CDR3 sequences, 43% seen once. The specimen comprised PBMCs, sampled before TCRalphabeta/CD19-depleted stem cell transplant. Receptors were obtained from a girl aged 2-10 years with aplastic anemia, due to receive a stem cell transplant. Each CDR3 is given with its conserved first and last residue. D genes are given only for firm matches. Size is stated for part of the rows, as once, few or many counts, or as a class when the clone is expanded.

size: -
D: TRBD1
J: TRBJ2-6
V: TRBV20-1
CDR3: CSARDDRGNSGANVLTF
DNA: TGCAGTGCTAGAGATGACAGGGGCAACTCTGGGGCCAACGTCCTGACTTTC

size: many
D: TRBD1
J: TRBJ1-2
V: TRBV20-1
CDR3: CSANEMDRGYGYTF
DNA: TGCAGTGCTAACGAAATGGACAGGGGCTATGGCTACACCTTC

size: -
D: -
J: TRBJ2-7
V: TRBV3-1
CDR3: CASSQTLSRGQYEQYF
DNA: TGTGCCAGCAGCCAAACTCTTTCGAGGGGCCAATACGAGCAGTACTTC

size: many
D: -
J: TRBJ2-5
V: TRBV5-1
CDR3: CASSFTGKETQYF
DNA: TGCGCCAGCAGCTTCACAGGGAAAGAGACCCAGTACTTC

size: few
D: TRBD2
J: TRBJ2-7
V: TRBV20-1
CDR3: CSARDTSAKTSYEQYF
DNA: TGCAGTGCTAGAGATACTAGCGCGAAGACCTCCTACGAGCAGTACTTC

size: -
D: -
J: TRBJ2-7
V: TRBV7-2
CDR3: CASSLARGRSSYEQYF
DNA: TGTGCCAGCAGCTTAGCGAGGGGACGCAGCTCCTACGAGCAGTACTTC

size: many
D: -
J: TRBJ2-1
V: TRBV12-3/TRBV12-4
CDR3: CASSADPYNEQFF
DNA: TGTGCCAGCAGTGCTGACCCCTACAATGAGCAGTTCTTC

size: -
D: TRBD2
J: TRBJ2-3
V: TRBV6-5
CDR3: CASSYYLAGGPSTQYF
DNA: TGTGCCAGCAGTTACTACCTAGCGGGGGGGCCCTCGACGCAGTATTTT

size: -
D: -
J: TRBJ2-3
V: TRBV29-1
CDR3: CSVEDWQGGPSGRF
DNA: TGCAGCGTTGAAGATTGGCAGGGTGGGCCATCAGGTCGTTTT

size: many
D: -
J: TRBJ1-3
V: TRBV4-3
CDR3: CASSQAPGTYSGNTIYF
DNA: TGCGCCAGCAGCCAAGCCCCCGGCACCTACTCTGGAAACACCATATATTTT

size: -
D: -
J: TRBJ2-5
V: TRBV5-1
CDR3: CASSDPGAGETQYF
DNA: TGCGCCAGCTCGGACCCGGGGGCGGGAGAGACCCAGTACTTC

size: few
D: -
J: TRBJ2-3
V: TRBV20-1
CDR3: CSASSQGADTQYF
DNA: TGCAGTGCTAGCTCGCAGGGAGCAGATACGCAGTATTTT

size: few
D: -
J: TRBJ2-3
V: TRBV6-2/TRBV6-3
CDR3: CASSYLSSTDTQYF
DNA: TGTGCCAGCAGTTACTTGTCTAGCACAGATACGCAGTATTTT

size: many
D: TRBD2
J: TRBJ2-7
V: TRBV3-1
CDR3: CASSERLASIYEQYF
DNA: TGTGCCAGCAGCGAGAGACTAGCGAGCATCTACGAGCAGTACTTC

size: -
D: -
J: TRBJ2-2
V: TRBV7-2
CDR3: CASSLWGNTGELFF
DNA: TGTGCCAGCAGCCTTTGGGGAAACACCGGGGAGCTGTTTTTT

size: -
D: TRBD2
J: TRBJ2-1
V: TRBV4-2
CDR3: CASSQVFGGRAPLTYNEQFF
DNA: TGTGCCAGCAGCCAAGTTTTTGGCGGGAGGGCCCCCCTAACTTACAATGAGCAGTTCTTC

size: -
D: TRBD1
J: TRBJ2-7
V: TRBV10-3
CDR3: CAISDSGTGAYEQYF
DNA: TGTGCCATCAGTGACTCCGGGACAGGGGCCTACGAGCAGTACTTC

size: -
D: TRBD2
J: TRBJ2-3
V: TRBV7-9
CDR3: CASSSGLAGGTTDTQYF
DNA: TGTGCCAGCAGCTCGGGACTAGCGGGGGGGACCACAGATACGCAGTATTTT

size: -
D: -
J: TRBJ2-1
V: TRBV6-2/TRBV6-3
CDR3: CASSYSSIYNEQFF
DNA: TGTGCCAGCAGTTACTCGAGTATCTACAATGAGCAGTTCTTC

size: few
D: -
J: TRBJ2-1
V: TRBV20-1
CDR3: CSAVPGDEQFF
DNA: TGCAGTGCTGTCCCGGGTGATGAGCAGTTCTTC

size: many
D: -
J: TRBJ2-5
V: TRBV15
CDR3: CATSRDGGGTVVEETQYF
DNA: TGTGCCACCAGCAGAGATGGGGGGGGGACAGTCGTCGAAGAGACCCAGTACTTC

size: many
D: -
J: TRBJ2-2
V: TRBV7-9
CDR3: CASSNSGTNTGELFF
DNA: TGTGCCAGCAGCAATTCCGGGACGAACACCGGGGAGCTGTTTTTT

size: -
D: -
J: TRBJ2-5
V: TRBV12-3/TRBV12-4
CDR3: CASSRDWGETQYF
DNA: TGTGCCAGCAGTCGGGACTGGGGGGAGACCCAGTACTTC

size: -
D: -
J: TRBJ1-2
V: TRBV20-1
CDR3: CSARVGTTGGYTF
DNA: TGCAGTGCTAGAGTGGGGACAACGGGTGGCTACACCTTC

size: once
D: TRBD2
J: TRBJ2-1
V: TRBV29-1
CDR3: CSVVSGGAYNEQFF
DNA: TGCAGCGTTGTTTCGGGGGGGGCCTACAATGAGCAGTTCTTC

size: few
D: TRBD1
J: TRBJ2-6
V: TRBV5-1
CDR3: CASSSQGPRDSGANVLTF
DNA: TGCGCCAGCAGCTCACAGGGGCCAAGGGACTCTGGGGCCAACGTCCTGACTTTC

size: -
D: -
J: TRBJ2-3
V: TRBV4-2
CDR3: CASSQGGGAKDDTQYF
DNA: TGTGCCAGCAGCCAAGGAGGGGGGGCTAAAGACGATACGCAGTATTTT

size: -
D: -
J: TRBJ1-1
V: TRBV7-2
CDR3: CASSEDFEREAFF
DNA: TGTGCCAGCAGCGAGGACTTTGAGAGGGAAGCTTTCTTT

size: few
D: TRBD2
J: TRBJ2-4
V: TRBV5-1
CDR3: CASSLDTSGVNRNIQYF
DNA: TGCGCCAGCAGCTTGGACACTAGCGGGGTCAATAGAAACATTCAGTACTTC

size: -
D: TRBD1
J: TRBJ2-7
V: TRBV20-1
CDR3: CSARGRDRAYEQYF
DNA: TGCAGTGCTAGGGGCCGGGACAGGGCCTACGAGCAGTACTTC

size: few
D: -
J: TRBJ2-1
V: TRBV12-3/TRBV12-4
CDR3: CASSLHQAVAYNEQFF
DNA: TGTGCCAGCAGTTTACACCAAGCGGTCGCCTACAATGAGCAGTTCTTC

size: once
D: -
J: TRBJ2-5
V: TRBV28
CDR3: CASSSTYRLEMGEETQYF
DNA: TGTGCCAGCAGTTCTACATATCGACTGGAGATGGGGGAGGAGACCCAGTACTTC

size: -
D: TRBD2
J: TRBJ2-7
V: TRBV5-1
CDR3: CASSLRAGTYEQYF
DNA: TGCGCCAGCAGCTTGCGAGCGGGGACCTACGAGCAGTACTTC

size: once
D: TRBD1
J: TRBJ1-1
V: TRBV20-1
CDR3: CSARDPGTGVSGTEAFF
DNA: TGCAGTGCTAGAGATCCCGGGACAGGGGTGTCGGGCACTGAAGCTTTCTTT

size: -
D: TRBD2
J: TRBJ2-2
V: TRBV3-1
CDR3: CASSPGWLAGGNTGELFF
DNA: TGTGCCAGCAGCCCTGGCTGGCTAGCGGGAGGAAACACCGGGGAGCTGTTTTTT

size: -
D: -
J: TRBJ2-2
V: TRBV4-2
CDR3: CASSQETEFSKELFF
DNA: TGTGCCAGCAGCCAAGAAACGGAATTTTCGAAGGAGCTGTTTTTT

size: few
D: -
J: TRBJ1-1
V: TRBV6-5
CDR3: CASSLSAGGNTEAFF
DNA: TGTGCCAGCAGTTTGTCCGCCGGGGGAAACACTGAAGCTTTCTTT

size: -
D: -
J: TRBJ2-1
V: TRBV30
CDR3: CAWSADSWQFF
DNA: TGTGCCTGGAGTGCCGATTCCTGGCAGTTCTTC

size: many
D: -
J: TRBJ1-4
V: TRBV20-1
CDR3: CSARDVGTNEKLFF
DNA: TGCAGTGCTAGAGATGTAGGGACTAATGAAAAACTGTTTTTT

size: once
D: -
J: TRBJ1-4
V: TRBV28
CDR3: CASSFLQGSNEKLFF
DNA: TGTGCCAGCAGTTTCCTACAGGGATCTAATGAAAAACTGTTTTTT

size: many
D: -
J: TRBJ1-5
V: TRBV6-5
CDR3: CASSSVPHQPQHF
DNA: TGTGCCAGCAGTTCTGTCCCCCATCAGCCCCAGCATTTT

size: few
D: -
J: TRBJ1-5
V: TRBV28
CDR3: CASSRPYNQPQHF
DNA: TGTGCCAGCAGCAGACCGTACAATCAGCCCCAGCATTTT

size: few
D: TRBD1
J: TRBJ1-2
V: TRBV20-1
CDR3: CSARDLGPKPGQGDLNYGYTF
DNA: TGCAGTGCTAGAGATCTGGGGCCCAAACCGGGACAGGGGGACCTTAACTATGGCTACACCTTC

size: -
D: -
J: TRBJ1-2
V: TRBV5-6
CDR3: CASSYGGLYGYTF
DNA: TGTGCCAGCAGCTACGGGGGCCTCTATGGCTACACCTTC

size: many
D: -
J: TRBJ1-1
V: TRBV6-5
CDR3: CASSYSTRTEAFF
DNA: TGTGCCAGCAGTTATTCTACCCGGACTGAAGCTTTCTTT

size: many
D: -
J: TRBJ2-3
V: TRBV6-1
CDR3: CASAPGGGRSTDTQYF
DNA: TGTGCCAGCGCGCCAGGGGGGGGCAGGAGCACAGATACGCAGTATTTT